A single sample gave rise to the 12 T cell receptor beta chains below, sequenced in a study of T cells after yellow fever vaccination. TCRdb fed the 5' RACE reads into MiXCR, producing one record per CDR3 protein. This table holds roughly 190,000 distinct CDR3 sequences, more than 9.5% found once. The sequences come from CD8+ T cells sorted from PBMCs, collected 15 days after the yellow fever booster vaccination. The receptor set was obtained from a man in his late teens or twenties who received the YFV17D yellow fever vaccine.

This clonotype was seen at least ten times. The chain uses TRBV4-2 and TRBJ2-7, with a tentative D call TRBD2 (5 bases). The CDR3 length is 15 residues. Germline lookup yields CDR1 LGHNA and CDR2 YNFKEQ. Trimming cost V 0 bases and J 3 bases, with 12 bases left between them. The CDR3, as DNA: TGTGCCAGCAGCCAAGAGGCCGGAGGCAGCTACGAGCAGTACTTC. Translating it yields CASSQEAGGSYEQYF.

V is TRBV7-8 and J is TRBJ1-1; unclear D gene. The germline V gene has CDR1 SGHVS and CDR2 FQNEAQ. This CDR3 is 15 amino acids long. Trimming pared 0 bases from V and 4 bases from J, leaving 12 bases between. DNA for the CDR3: TGTGCCAGCAGCTTAGCGTCGGGGATCGGCACTGAAGCTTTCTTT. It specifies CASSLASGIGTEAFF.

This clonotype was counted at least ten times. The J gene is TRBJ2-5, the V gene TRBV28, with D unclear. The CDR3 runs to 17 residues. The germline V and J ends were trimmed by 1 base and 3 bases, with 18 bases remaining between them. Germline CDR1 reads MDHEN; CDR2 reads SYDVKM. CDR3: CASSLSPKDQNEETQYF. CDR3 coding DNA: TGTGCCAGCAGTTTATCTCCCAAAGACCAGAATGAAGAGACCCAGTACTTC.

The chain has TRBV20-1 and TRBJ2-7; possibly TRBD1 for D (6 bases). The V gene's germline CDR1 is DFQATT and CDR2 SNEGSKA (reference sequence). V lost 0 bases and J 0 bases, leaving 15 bases between the germline ends. The CDR3 has 16 amino acids. The CDR3 spells CSARDGLGTLSYEQYF. In DNA form, the CDR3 reads TGCAGTGCTAGAGATGGCCTCGGGACACTCTCCTACGAGCAGTACTTC.

This clonotype was seen more than once but under ten times. This chain links TRBV6-2 or TRBV6-3 with TRBJ2-5; tentative D call: TRBD1 (7 bases). This CDR3 is 17 amino acids long. The V gene's germline CDR1 is MNHEY and CDR2 SVGEGT. The V and J ends lost 6 bases and 2 bases respectively, with 22 bases between them. This CDR3 is CASRWNSQQGTQETQYF. CDR3 nucleotides: TGTGCCAGCAGATGGAACTCTCAACAGGGGACTCAAGAGACCCAGTACTTC.

This clonotype was observed a handful of times. This chain uses TRBV3-1 with TRBJ2-1; 15 bases align to TRBD2. V lost 4 bases to trimming and J lost 15 bases; unmatched junction nucleotides: 13. Germline values: CDR1 LGHDT, CDR2 YNNKEL (reference sequence). This CDR3 spans 16 amino acids. Here the CDR3 DNA reads TGTGCCAGCAGCCCCCTTGGACTAGCGGGGGGGCGGTTTGTGTTCTTC. Translating gives CASSPLGLAGGRFVFF.

This clonotype appeared a few times. V and J are TRBV4-2 and TRBJ1-2; D unresolved. The CDR3 contains 14 residues. Germline V gene data show CDR1 as LGHNA and CDR2 as YNFKEQ. V was trimmed by 0 bases and J by 8 bases, leaving 13 bases between them. CDR3 sequence reads: CASSQDLTSKGYTF. Here the CDR3 DNA reads TGTGCCAGCAGCCAAGATCTGACCTCGAAAGGCTACACCTTC.

This clonotype was picked up a small number of times. The chain has TRBV5-1 and TRBJ2-2; D call uncertain. Trimming removed 6 bases at V and 0 bases at J, with 9 bases between. The germline V gene encodes CDR1 SGHRS and CDR2 YFSETQ. This CDR3 has 14 amino acids. In DNA, the CDR3 is TGCGCCAGCATTTCCGTTCCGAACACCGGGGAGCTGTTTTTT. It specifies CASISVPNTGELFF.

The rearrangement joins TRBV29-1 to TRBJ2-7; no clear D. The germline gives CDR1 SQVTM, CDR2 ANQGSEA. The V end lost 1 base, the J end lost 7 bases, and 14 bases lay between the germline ends. The CDR3 spans 13 residues. The CDR3 is CSVEVPYPGEQYF. CDR3 nucleotide sequence: TGCAGCGTTGAAGTTCCTTACCCCGGGGAGCAGTACTTC.

This clonotype was recorded at least ten times. This chain uses TRBV3-1 with TRBJ2-2, with unresolved D. The V end lost 0 bases, the J end lost 7 bases, and 9 bases lay between the germline ends. Germline CDR1 is LGHDT and CDR2 is YNNKEL (reference sequence). CDR3 length: 14 residues. The CDR3 loop reads CASSQDQWNGELFF. CDR3 DNA sequence: TGTGCCAGCAGCCAAGATCAGTGGAACGGGGAGCTGTTTTTT.

This clonotype was counted a few times. The chain recombines TRBV5-5 with TRBJ2-7; D uncertain. V shed 4 bases and J shed 3 bases, with 26 bases lying between them. In germline, CDR1 is SGHKS, CDR2 YYEKEE (reference sequence). This CDR3 region has 18 residues. The DNA of the CDR3 is TGTGCCAGCAGCCCCTCGTGGGCAGCACTCATAAACTTCTACGAGCAGTACGTC. The encoded protein is CASSPSWAALINFYEQYV.

The chain links TRBV6-2 or TRBV6-3 to TRBJ2-5; D unresolved. V was pared by 4 bases and J by 7 bases, with 13 bases between. This CDR3 has 13 residues. CDR1 MNHEY and CDR2 SVGEGT come from the germline V gene. CDR3 bases: TGTGCCAGCAGTTCGGCCGGTGGTGGGACCCAGTACTTC. Protein product: CASSSAGGGTQYF.